The 6 T cell receptor beta chains presented below share a single source sample, sequenced in a study of cytotoxic CD8 clonotypes in ibrutinib-treated CLL. Measured with immunoSEQ multiplex PCR; TCRdb has only the in-frame clones, and not every one. Altogether roughly 250,000 clones are present, less than 75% being singletons, with the ten largest covering roughly 15%. Sample: PBMCs, taken after 24 months of ibrutinib treatment. All receptors come from a human donor with chronic lymphocytic leukemia.

The rearrangement joins TRBV2 to TRBJ2-1, with a tentative D call TRBD1 (6 bases). V was shortened by 6 bases and J by 6 bases, with 9 bases between the two germline ends. The CDR3 runs 12 residues. Germline CDR1 reads SNHLY; CDR2 reads FYNNEI. The CDR3 nucleotides read TGTGCCAGCAGGGGGGCCCCCAATGAGCAGTTCTTC. Translating gives CASRGAPNEQFF.

The chain uses TRBV12-5 and TRBJ2-1; D is perhaps TRBD2 (6 bases). The length of the CDR3 is 14 residues. The V gene's germline CDR1 is LGHNT and CDR2 FRNRAP. V was clipped by 1 base and J by 4 bases, with 8 bases between them. CDR3 bases: TGTGCTAGTGGTTTGGAGGGACTTTACAATGAGCAGTTCTTC. It encodes CASGLEGLYNEQFF. The whole variable domain, filled in from reference TRBV12-5 and TRBJ2-1, reads DARVTQTPRHKVTEMGQEVTMRCQPILGHNTVFWYRQTMMQGLELLAYFRNRAPLDDSGMPKDRFSAEMPDATLATLKIQPSEPRDSAVYFCASGLEGLYNEQFFGPGTRLTVL.

This chain links TRBV6-5 with TRBJ2-2; 12 nucleotides match TRBD2. The germline CDR1 and CDR2 sequences are MNHEY and SVGAGI. V lost 10 bases and J lost 4; bases outside the gene matches: 7. This CDR3 comprises 15 residues. The CDR3 DNA is TGTGCCACCTCGGGACTAGCGGGTACCACCGGGGAGCTGTTTTTT. This sequence encodes CATSGLAGTTGELFF.

V is TRBV5-4 and J is TRBJ1-2; TRBD1 might be the D (5 bases). CDR1 SGHNT and CDR2 YYREEE come from the germline V gene (reference sequence). The CDR3 is made up of 15 amino acids. The V end was cut by 4 bases, the J end by 4 bases, with 17 bases between. CDR3 residues: CASSPPGTESYGYTF. CDR3 nucleotide sequence: TGTGCCAGCAGCCCACCCGGGACGGAGAGCTATGGCTACACCTTC.

This clone is a singleton in its sample. The chain links TRBV5-1 to TRBJ2-7, with no clear D. Germline values: CDR1 SGHRS, CDR2 YFSETQ. Deletions cut 0 bases from V and 6 bases from J, with 10 bases between. The CDR3 covers 13 residues. CDR3 bases: TGCGCCAGCAGCTTGGGTGGTGGCGGCGAGCAGTACTTC. Its protein is CASSLGGGGEQYF.

This sequence joins TRBV7-3 and TRBJ2-1, with D perhaps matching TRBD2 (6 bases). This CDR3 contains 14 residues. Per germline, CDR1 SGHTA and CDR2 FQGTGA. V lost 6 bases to trimming and J lost 4 bases, with 13 bases between them. The CDR3 DNA sequence: TGTGCCAGCAGTAGGGGAGGAAATTACAATGAGCAGTTCTTC. Translation gives CASSRGGNYNEQFF.